The rows below give T cell receptor beta chains drawn from one sample of a study of beta chain features in type 1 diabetes. Libraries were prepared by immunoSEQ multiplex PCR; TCRdb keeps only in-frame clonotypes and omits some of them. The table lists around 400,000 clones, around 12% of them singletons. The source material was naive CD4+ T cells from blood. The source is a man aged 18 to 29 in good health. Both conserved end residues are part of each CDR3. Each record gives: J gene, CDR3 length, V gene, clone size, D gene, CDR3 DNA, CDR3 protein. A D gene is named only where the DNA matches it firmly. A clone size is listed for some rows: how often the clone was seen (once, few, many), or a class if it is expanded.

j_gene: TRBJ2-1
len: 11
v_gene: TRBV18
abundance: -
d_gene: -
CDR3nt: TGTGCCAGCTCACCTGAGGATGAGCAGTTCTTC
CDR3aa: CASSPEDEQFF

j_gene: TRBJ2-5
len: 13
v_gene: TRBV5-1
abundance: few
d_gene: -
CDR3nt: TGCGCCAGCAGCTTGAGCTCCCAAGAGACCCAGTACTTC
CDR3aa: CASSLSSQETQYF

j_gene: TRBJ2-7
len: 15
v_gene: TRBV4-3
abundance: few
d_gene: TRBD2
CDR3nt: TGCGCCAGCAGCCAAGCGCTAGCGGGCTCCTACGAGCAGTACTTC
CDR3aa: CASSQALAGSYEQYF

j_gene: TRBJ2-1
len: 12
v_gene: TRBV7-6
abundance: -
d_gene: -
CDR3nt: TGTGCCAGCAGCTTATTGGGACTTGAGCAGTTCTTC
CDR3aa: CASSLLGLEQFF

j_gene: TRBJ2-3
len: 15
v_gene: TRBV5-1
abundance: few
d_gene: TRBD1
CDR3nt: TGCGCCAGCAGCCCGGGACAGGGTGTTCCAGATACGCAGTATTTT
CDR3aa: CASSPGQGVPDTQYF

j_gene: TRBJ1-2
len: 11
v_gene: TRBV6-6
abundance: -
d_gene: -
CDR3nt: TGTGCCAGCAGCGACAGGTTTGGCTACACCTTC
CDR3aa: CASSDRFGYTF

j_gene: TRBJ1-1
len: 14
v_gene: TRBV6-5
abundance: -
d_gene: TRBD1
CDR3nt: TGTGCCAGCAGTCCGGACAGGGATCAAGGAGGAGCTTTCTTT
CDR3aa: CASSPDRDQGGAFF

j_gene: TRBJ2-5
len: 12
v_gene: TRBV4-1
abundance: -
d_gene: TRBD2
CDR3nt: TGCGCCAGCAGCCAATCGGGGGGGACCCAGTACTTC
CDR3aa: CASSQSGGTQYF

j_gene: TRBJ1-1
len: 11
v_gene: TRBV30
abundance: -
d_gene: -
CDR3nt: TGTGCCAGGGGTAGGAGCACTGAAGCTTTCTTT
CDR3aa: CARGRSTEAFF

j_gene: TRBJ2-7
len: 15
v_gene: TRBV7-3
abundance: -
d_gene: TRBD2
CDR3nt: TGTGCCAGCAGCTTAAGTCGGGGGACTAGCGACGAGCAGTACTTC
CDR3aa: CASSLSRGTSDEQYF

j_gene: TRBJ2-7
len: 15
v_gene: TRBV2
abundance: few
d_gene: TRBD2
CDR3nt: TGTGCCAGCAGAGAGGGACTAGCGGGCTCCTACGAGCAGTACTTC
CDR3aa: CASREGLAGSYEQYF

j_gene: TRBJ1-1
len: 14
v_gene: TRBV7-2
abundance: few
d_gene: -
CDR3nt: TGTGCCAGCAGCTCAACGTGGACTAACACTGAAGCTTTCTTT
CDR3aa: CASSSTWTNTEAFF

j_gene: TRBJ2-7
len: 16
v_gene: TRBV28
abundance: few
d_gene: TRBD2
CDR3nt: TGTGCCAGCAGTACCGCCTCTAGCGGGAGCTCCTACGAGCAGTACTTC
CDR3aa: CASSTASSGSSYEQYF

j_gene: TRBJ2-1
len: 14
v_gene: TRBV28
abundance: few
d_gene: TRBD2
CDR3nt: TGTGCCAGCTGGACTAGCGGAGACTACAATGAGCAGTTCTTC
CDR3aa: CASWTSGDYNEQFF

j_gene: TRBJ1-2
len: 14
v_gene: TRBV5-4
abundance: -
d_gene: -
CDR3nt: TGTGCCAGCAGCTATGGGCAGGGGACCTATGGCTACACCTTC
CDR3aa: CASSYGQGTYGYTF

j_gene: TRBJ2-3
len: 15
v_gene: TRBV30
abundance: -
d_gene: -
CDR3nt: TGTGCCTGGGCGGGGGCCCTCGCCATCCCGGATACGCAGTATTTT
CDR3aa: CAWAGALAIPDTQYF

j_gene: TRBJ2-2
len: 16
v_gene: TRBV28
abundance: -
d_gene: -
CDR3nt: TGTGCCAGCTCCAGCCCGGAGCCCGACGTGGGCGGGGAGCTGTTTTTT
CDR3aa: CASSSPEPDVGGELFF

j_gene: TRBJ2-7
len: 13
v_gene: TRBV9
abundance: few
d_gene: TRBD2
CDR3nt: TGTGCCAGCGGTCGGGAGGGCCGCTACGAGCAGTACTTC
CDR3aa: CASGREGRYEQYF

j_gene: TRBJ2-7
len: 15
v_gene: TRBV30
abundance: few
d_gene: TRBD1
CDR3nt: TGTGCCTGGGACAGGGGGCGTACCACTTCCTACGAGCAGTACTTC
CDR3aa: CAWDRGRTTSYEQYF

j_gene: TRBJ2-3
len: 17
v_gene: TRBV28
abundance: few
d_gene: -
CDR3nt: TGTGCCAGCACTCATATCGACGACAGCCCTAGCACAGATACGCAGTATTTT
CDR3aa: CASTHIDDSPSTDTQYF

j_gene: TRBJ2-3
len: 15
v_gene: TRBV5-4
abundance: -
d_gene: -
CDR3nt: TGTGCCAGCAGCTTAGATAGAGGTAGGACAGATACGCAGTATTTT
CDR3aa: CASSLDRGRTDTQYF

j_gene: TRBJ1-2
len: 13
v_gene: TRBV29-1
abundance: few
d_gene: TRBD1
CDR3nt: TGCAGCGCATTAGACAGGGTAGGCGAAGGCTACACCTTC
CDR3aa: CSALDRVGEGYTF

j_gene: TRBJ2-7
len: 15
v_gene: TRBV10-3
abundance: -
d_gene: -
CDR3nt: TGTGCCATCAGTGAAGATACTGCCCGGGGGTACGAGCAGTACTTC
CDR3aa: CAISEDTARGYEQYF

j_gene: TRBJ2-5
len: 15
v_gene: TRBV28
abundance: -
d_gene: TRBD2
CDR3nt: TGTGCCAGCAGACATGGGACTATAGAACTAAAGACCCAGTACTTC
CDR3aa: CASRHGTIELKTQYF

j_gene: TRBJ1-2
len: 15
v_gene: TRBV5-6
abundance: -
d_gene: -
CDR3nt: TGTGCCAGCAGCGCACAACCTACAGGGCAGAAAAGCTACACCTTC
CDR3aa: CASSAQPTGQKSYTF

j_gene: TRBJ1-1
len: 14
v_gene: TRBV6-5
abundance: -
d_gene: TRBD1
CDR3nt: TGTGCCAGCAGTTACGGGACAGGGGGCACTGAAGCTTTCTTT
CDR3aa: CASSYGTGGTEAFF

j_gene: TRBJ1-2
len: 13
v_gene: TRBV29-1
abundance: few
d_gene: TRBD1
CDR3nt: TGCAGCGTTGAAAGACAGGGGATTGATGGCTACACCTTC
CDR3aa: CSVERQGIDGYTF

j_gene: TRBJ2-7
len: 14
v_gene: TRBV30
abundance: -
d_gene: TRBD1
CDR3nt: TGTGCCTGGAGTACGACAGGGTTCACCTACGAGCAGTACTTC
CDR3aa: CAWSTTGFTYEQYF

j_gene: TRBJ2-3
len: 15
v_gene: TRBV30
abundance: -
d_gene: -
CDR3nt: TGTGCCTGGAGTGTACGAGGTAGCGGAACAGATACGCAGTATTTT
CDR3aa: CAWSVRGSGTDTQYF

j_gene: TRBJ2-1
len: 14
v_gene: TRBV27
abundance: few
d_gene: TRBD1
CDR3nt: TGTGCCAGCCAAGACAGGGGGAAATACAATGAGCAGTTCTTC
CDR3aa: CASQDRGKYNEQFF

j_gene: TRBJ2-3
len: 17
v_gene: TRBV5-4
abundance: -
d_gene: TRBD2
CDR3nt: TGTGCCAGCAGCTTGGATCTAGCGGGAGACCTTGGGGATACGCAGTATTTT
CDR3aa: CASSLDLAGDLGDTQYF

j_gene: TRBJ2-3
len: 17
v_gene: TRBV7-9
abundance: -
d_gene: TRBD2
CDR3nt: TGTGCCAGCAGCTTAGAGGGCCTAGCGGGGGCCGGAGATACGCAGTATTTT
CDR3aa: CASSLEGLAGAGDTQYF

j_gene: TRBJ1-1
len: 13
v_gene: TRBV29-1
abundance: -
d_gene: TRBD1
CDR3nt: TGCAGCGTCCCGACAGGGGCGAACACTGAAGCTTTCTTT
CDR3aa: CSVPTGANTEAFF

j_gene: TRBJ2-7
len: 12
v_gene: TRBV5-6
abundance: -
d_gene: -
CDR3nt: TGTGCCGTAACAGGGCTCTCCTACGAGCAGTACTTC
CDR3aa: CAVTGLSYEQYF

j_gene: TRBJ1-1
len: 15
v_gene: TRBV30
abundance: -
d_gene: -
CDR3nt: TGTGCCTGGAGTGTACGTGTACGGGGGGCGGCTGAAGCTTTCTTT
CDR3aa: CAWSVRVRGAAEAFF

j_gene: TRBJ1-1
len: 15
v_gene: TRBV29-1
abundance: few
d_gene: TRBD1
CDR3nt: TGCAGCGTTGAAGATCCAGGGACAGGAAACACTGAAGCTTTCTTT
CDR3aa: CSVEDPGTGNTEAFF

j_gene: TRBJ1-1
len: 15
v_gene: TRBV30
abundance: -
d_gene: TRBD1
CDR3nt: TGTGCCTGGACTAGGGGGACAGACATGAACACTGAAGCTTTCTTT
CDR3aa: CAWTRGTDMNTEAFF

j_gene: TRBJ2-3
len: 16
v_gene: TRBV29-1
abundance: few
d_gene: -
CDR3nt: TGCAGCGGTACAGATGTAGACAGGATTAGGTCAGATACGCAGTATTTT
CDR3aa: CSGTDVDRIRSDTQYF

j_gene: TRBJ2-7
len: 12
v_gene: TRBV30
abundance: -
d_gene: -
CDR3nt: TGTGCCTGGAGTGTACGGGGGTACGAGCAGTACTTC
CDR3aa: CAWSVRGYEQYF

j_gene: TRBJ1-5
len: 14
v_gene: TRBV10-3
abundance: few
d_gene: -
CDR3nt: TGTGCCATCAGTGAGTCCGGGAGTGATCAGCCCCAGCATTTT
CDR3aa: CAISESGSDQPQHF

j_gene: TRBJ1-5
len: 14
v_gene: TRBV25-1
abundance: few
d_gene: TRBD1
CDR3nt: TGTGCCAGCAGTGCCAGGGGGGGCAATCAGCCCCAGCATTTT
CDR3aa: CASSARGGNQPQHF